This paragraph reports one T cell receptor beta chain. Its cognate antigen is unknown. These data are taken from a study of shared clonotypes between healthy human individuals. Whole-study findings and limits: It was observed that roughly 5.5% of naive CD4 clonotypes were shared across several donors.

Healthy and HIV-negative, the adult donors had no recent acute infections or vaccinations. Original methodology: Because ImmunoSEQ provided only junction sequences with no quality scores, the filtering differed. The method was immunoSEQ multiplex PCR; TCRdb's version includes in-frame clones alone and lacks a portion of them. The V and J calls and clone size come from that table; D and trimming were worked out from the DNA. The sample lists 2 million to 2.5 million clones, almost 96% occurring once. The sample consisted of naive CD4+ T cells sorted from blood. Subset specified: CD45RA+ positively selected. The source is a man aged 18 to 29 in good health.

CDR3 loop: CAIRALDGTEGYEQYF. In DNA form, the CDR3 reads TGTGCCATCAGAGCACTCGACGGGACGGAAGGATACGAGCAGTACTTC. The chain combines TRBV10-3 with TRBJ2-7; either TRBD1 or TRBD2 may fit D (5 bases each). V was pared by 6 bases and J by 4 bases, with 22 bases between. From germline, CDR1 is ENHRY and CDR2 SYGVKD. This CDR3 has 16 residues.